Here is one TCR beta chain with its context. The sample holds one count of this clone. No cognate antigen has been identified for it. One base away there is no much larger clone; base qualities are not given. Reading from cysteine to phenylalanine, the CDR3 counts 15 amino acids. Here the CDR3 DNA is all that survives: 45 bases in frame from base 1. From the germline V gene, CDR1 is SNHLY and CDR2 is FYNNEI. Trimming takes 4 bases off V and 4 bases off J; junction bases not matched to a gene: 7. These data originate in a study of blood T cell repertoires in COVID-19 (dated by TCRdb to 2019 to 2021). Regarding the research as a whole: Collaborator samples came from the United States, Italy and Spain and covered acute and convalescent phases of COVID-19. The prospective study material was composed of cDNA or gDNA derived from T cells, B-cell-depleted T cells, or PBMCs. Subjects who had been exposed to COVID-19, were actively infected with it, or had recovered from it provided the deeply sampled blood TCRbeta repertoires that made up the dataset. The repertoires were released in a freely available public database meant as a resource for research on the immune response to SARS-CoV-2. The samples were drawn from the first 160 participants of the ongoing ImmuneRACE study and from 1,254 subjects provided by 6 global collaborators. A de-identified subject ID, COVID-19 status, age in years and sex were almost always included in the sample metadata. Where available, HLA class I and class II types were taken from metadata supplied by the sample provider and were not determined by assay-based typing. General study outcomes and caveats: Clinical and demographic metadata were provided uncurated, with the amount varying by source and participant.

The immunoSEQ Assay, a bias-controlled multiplex PCR, was used to amplify TCRbeta CDR3 regions from genomic DNA. On the study's bioinformatics: The number of nucleated cells in each sample was estimated by amplification of reference gene primers within the assay. Sequence reads were collapsed and filtered to measure the absolute abundance of every unique TCRbeta CDR3 rearrangement. For each sample, productive Simpson clonality was calculated by taking the square root of Simpson's diversity index across productive rearrangements. The source is immuneACCESS, and TCRdb retained only in-frame sequences with V and J called. Part of the clones is not carried over; for the studies checked, unresolved V genes explain less than half of this, and the remainder is unexplained. The V and J calls and clone size were taken over from that table, and D and trimming were inferred from the DNA. For this sample there are roughly 140,000 clones; just over 85% appear just once. The biggest ten clones account for more than 3% of the sample.

Whole blood was collected in K2EDTA tubes by collaborating institutions according to the institutions' own protocols. Collaborator samples were shipped for TCRbeta analysis as frozen whole blood, isolated PBMCs, or DNA extracted from either sample type. The TCR comes from a man between 65 and 80 years old with acute or convalescent COVID-19. The chain couples TRBV2 to TRBJ1-1, and 9 junctional nucleotides match TRBD1. The source material was peripheral blood. The nucleotide sequence is TGTGCCAGCAGTGGTAACAGGGGGCTGGGCACTGAAGCTTTCTTT. Its translation reads: CASSGNRGLGTEAFF.